Following are 22 T cell receptor beta chains from one sample sequenced in a study of blood T cell repertoires in COVID-19. Sequencing was performed with immunoSEQ multiplex PCR; in TCRdb, only in-frame clones are kept and a portion is missing. Among approximately 130,000 clones listed, approximately 85% were seen once. Specimen: peripheral blood. These TCRs come from a human donor in a cohort sampled during active COVID-19.

As for this clone: Germline and junction disagree at one end, which may indicate a read error. The J gene is TRBJ2-1, the V gene TRBV7-7, with 8 bases that match TRBD1. The CDR3 spans 17 residues. Germline values: CDR1 SSHAT, CDR2 FNYEAQ (reference sequence). The CDR3 reads CASSVQGFRTGLNEQFF. Written as DNA, the CDR3 is TGTGCTAGCAGCGTCCAGGGATTTCGGACAGGGCTCAATGAGCAGTTCTTC.

The count of this clone is one. The genes are TRBV19 and TRBJ1-5, with 8 bases fitting TRBD1. The CDR3 has 14 amino acids. CDR1 LNHDA and CDR2 SQIVND come from the germline V gene (reference sequence). V trimming: 3 bases; J trimming: 5 bases; junction bases outside the gene matches: 3. In nucleotides, the CDR3 is TGTGCCAGTAGTATTTTGACAGGGGATCAGCCCCAGCATTTT. Amino acid sequence: CASSILTGDQPQHF.

The J gene is TRBJ2-3, the V gene TRBV10-3; tentatively, D is TRBD2 (5 bases). The germline V gene encodes CDR1 ENHRY and CDR2 SYGVKD. The CDR3 totals 15 residues. V shed 2 bases and J shed 0 bases, with 9 bases lying between them. For the CDR3, the DNA is TGTGCCATCAGTGAGGGGAGTCCTAGCACAGATACGCAGTATTTT. Amino acid sequence: CAISEGSPSTDTQYF.

The rearrangement joins TRBV27 to TRBJ2-3, with 8 bases identical to TRBD2. Germline CDR1 and CDR2: MNHEY and SMNVEV (reference sequence). V trimming: 4 bases; J trimming: 0 bases; junction bases outside the gene matches: 9. This CDR3 spans 17 amino acids. The CDR3 spells CASSSPGLVYSTDTQYF. The CDR3 region has the DNA TGTGCCAGCAGTTCTCCGGGACTAGTCTATAGCACAGATACGCAGTATTTT.

This clone was observed a single time. The rearrangement links TRBV7-9 to TRBJ2-6; D call uncertain. The V and J ends lost 5 bases and 5 bases respectively, with 7 bases between them. The V gene's germline CDR1 is SEHNR and CDR2 FQNEAQ (reference sequence). This CDR3 region has 13 residues. The chain's CDR3 is CASSPEWANVLTF. As DNA, the CDR3 is TGTGCCAGCAGCCCGGAGTGGGCCAACGTCCTGACTTTC.

The chain is built from TRBV5-6 and TRBJ2-2; maybe TRBD2 (6 bases). The CDR3 is made up of 16 amino acids. Germline loops: CDR1 SGHDT, CDR2 YYEEEE. V gave up 4 bases and J gave up 1 base, with 14 bases separating them. DNA for the CDR3: TGTGCCAGCAGCCCGGACCCGGGAGTGAACACCGGGGAGCTGTTTTTT. Protein product: CASSPDPGVNTGELFF.

The V gene is TRBV19, the J gene TRBJ1-5; 7 bases agree with TRBD1. In germline, CDR1 is LNHDA, CDR2 SQIVND (reference sequence). This CDR3 region has 14 residues. V lost 5 bases, J lost 5 bases, and 6 bases stayed unmatched. This chain's CDR3 is CASSPQGRDQPQHF. The CDR3, as DNA: TGTGCCAGTAGTCCACAGGGGCGGGATCAGCCCCAGCATTTT. The whole variable domain, remainder taken from reference TRBV19 and TRBJ1-5, is DGGITQSPKYLFRKEGQNVTLSCEQNLNHDAMYWYRQDPGQGLRLIYYSQIVNDFQKGDIAEGYSVSREKKESFPLTVTSAQKNPTAFYLCASSPQGRDQPQHFGDGTRLSIL.

In this sample, this clone turned up once. The chain has TRBV2 and TRBJ1-4; 12 bases agree with TRBD1. The V gene's germline CDR1 is SNHLY and CDR2 FYNNEI. Trimming cost V 6 bases and J 8 bases; bases outside gene matches: 7. This CDR3 region has 15 residues. DNA for the CDR3: TGTGCCAGCAGCGGGGACAGGGGGCGCTTCGAAAAACTGTTTTTT. Its translation is CASSGDRGRFEKLFF.

V and J are TRBV3-1 (or the pseudogene TRBV3-2) and TRBJ2-5; weak D call: TRBD2 (7 bases). The CDR3 runs 15 residues. Germline V CDR1 and CDR2: LGHDT, YNNKEL (reference sequence). V lost 2 bases and J 1 base, leaving 11 bases between the germline ends. CDR3 amino acids: CASSQSGDIQETQYF. The CDR3 DNA reads as TGTGCCAGCAGCCAAAGCGGGGACATCCAAGAGACCCAGTACTTC.

CDR3 residues: CATSDGRRGVNNEQFF. The CDR3 nucleotides read TGTGCCACCAGTGATGGGAGGCGGGGGGTCAACAATGAGCAGTTCTTC. The V gene is TRBV24-1, the J gene TRBJ2-1; 8 bases are shared with TRBD2. J gave up 5 bases and V 3 bases, and 8 bases lay outside the gene matches. The CDR3 length is 16 residues. Germline values: CDR1 KGHDR, CDR2 SFDVKD.

The V call is TRBV7-8, the J call TRBJ1-2; 9 nucleotides line up with TRBD1. The germline V gene encodes CDR1 SGHVS and CDR2 FQNEAQ. The CDR3 consists of 15 residues. V lost 0 bases to trimming and J lost 6 bases; unmatched junction nucleotides: 5. Written as DNA, the CDR3 is TGTGCCAGCAGCTTAGCCAGGACAGGGGTGGATGGCTACACCTTC. Amino acid sequence: CASSLARTGVDGYTF.

As DNA, the CDR3 is TGTGCCAGTAGTATGGGGTCGGGGGGGAGCAATCAGCCCCAGCATTTT. It specifies CASSMGSGGSNQPQHF. The J gene is TRBJ1-5, the V gene TRBV19, with a tentative D call TRBD1 (5 bases). The CDR3 spans 16 residues. Per the germline V gene, CDR1 is LNHDA and CDR2 is SQIVND (reference sequence). V lost 3 bases, J lost 1 base, and 13 bases lay in between.

The CDR3 sequence is CASGNRVAGNNEQFF. Here the CDR3 DNA reads TGTGCCAGCGGGAATAGAGTAGCGGGAAACAATGAGCAGTTCTTC. The genes are TRBV7-9 and TRBJ2-1; 8 nucleotides line up with TRBD2. Germline CDR1 SEHNR, CDR2 FQNEAQ (reference sequence). CDR3 size: 15 residues. J gave up 5 bases and V 8 bases, and 11 bases lay outside the gene matches.

The rearrangement joins TRBV7-2 to TRBJ1-2; 8 bases fit TRBD1. V dropped 5 bases and J dropped 7; count of bases not matched to a gene: 9. The V gene's germline CDR1 is SGHTA and CDR2 FQGNSA. The CDR3 contains 14 residues. The CDR3 loop is CASSLRQGYGGYTF. The CDR3 coding sequence is TGTGCCAGCAGCCTACGACAGGGGTACGGTGGCTACACCTTC.

This clone was detected a few times. The chain has TRBV5-1 and TRBJ1-1, with D perhaps matching TRBD1 (6 bases). Germline-derived CDR1 and CDR2 are SGHRS and YFSETQ. The CDR3 is 15 residues long. The V end lost 0 bases, the J end lost 0 bases, and 9 bases lay between the germline ends. CDR3 loop: CASSLVGTLNTEAFF. CDR3 nucleotides: TGCGCCAGCAGCTTGGTGGGGACACTGAACACTGAAGCTTTCTTT.

The chain uses TRBV15 and TRBJ2-2, with D tentatively TRBD1 (6 bases). The CDR3 consists of 14 residues. The germline V gene has CDR1 LNHNV and CDR2 YYDKDF (reference sequence). V was pared by 5 bases and J by 1 base, with 8 bases between. The CDR3: CATSLGQNTGELFF. For the CDR3, the DNA is TGTGCCACCAGCTTGGGACAGAACACCGGGGAGCTGTTTTTT.

This rearrangement joins TRBV6-2 or TRBV6-3 to TRBJ2-7; a possible D gene is TRBD1 (5 bases). The length of the CDR3 is 15 residues. V was shortened by 6 bases and J by 1 base, with 16 bases between the two germline ends. CDR1 is MNHEY and CDR2 is SVGEGT in the germline V gene. The CDR3 coding sequence is TGTGCCAGCAGCCAAGTGGCAGGGCCGTCCTACGAGCAGTACGTC. The encoded protein is CASSQVAGPSYEQYV.

J is TRBJ2-3 and V is TRBV27; D gene ambiguous. CDR1 is MNHEY, CDR2 SMNVEV, per germline (reference sequence). This CDR3 contains 12 residues. The germline V and J ends were trimmed by 4 bases and 1 base, with 3 bases remaining between them. The CDR3 bases are TGTGCCAGCAGTTCAGGCACAGATACGCAGTATTTT. This sequence encodes CASSSGTDTQYF.

The chain uses TRBV27 and TRBJ2-5; D is perhaps TRBD2 (5 bases). Trimming shortened V by 0 bases and J by 2 bases, and 7 bases separated the two germline ends. The CDR3 is 14 residues long. Per germline, CDR1 MNHEY and CDR2 SMNVEV (reference sequence). CDR3 sequence (DNA): TGTGCCAGCAGTTTATCGAGGGTTCAAGAGACCCAGTACTTC. Translated, it gives CASSLSRVQETQYF.

V and J are TRBV13 and TRBJ1-5; unclear D gene. Germline V lookup: CDR1 PRHDT, CDR2 FYEKMQ (reference sequence). The CDR3 length is 13 residues. V lost 3 bases and J 8 bases, leaving 11 bases between the germline ends. The CDR3 sequence: CASSFSREEPQHF. In nucleotides, the CDR3 is TGTGCCAGCAGCTTCTCAAGGGAGGAGCCCCAGCATTTT.

The V and J genes are TRBV18 and TRBJ2-5; a possible D gene is TRBD1 (7 bases). In germline, CDR1 is KGHSH, CDR2 LQKENI. V was shortened by 3 bases and J by 4 bases, with 18 bases between the two germline ends. The CDR3 runs to 16 residues. The DNA for the CDR3 is TGTGCCAGCTCACCCGAACAGGGGAGGATTGTAGAGACCCAGTACTTC. Translation: CASSPEQGRIVETQYF. The entire variable domain, with the rest obtained from reference TRBV18 and TRBJ2-5, is as follows: NAGVMQNPRHLVRRRGQEARLRCSPMKGHSHVYWYRQLPEEGLKFMVYLQKENIIDESGMPKERFSAEFPKEGPSILRIQQVVRGDSAAYFCASSPEQGRIVETQYFGPGTRLLVL.

This chain joins TRBV19 and TRBJ1-2; D may be TRBD1 (6 bases). Trimming removed 6 bases from V and 4 bases from J, with 12 bases in between. The CDR3 is 13 residues long. In germline, CDR1 is LNHDA, CDR2 SQIVND (reference sequence). The CDR3, as DNA: TGTGCCAGTAGGACCAGGGGAATCTATGGCTACACCTTC. Translating it yields CASRTRGIYGYTF.